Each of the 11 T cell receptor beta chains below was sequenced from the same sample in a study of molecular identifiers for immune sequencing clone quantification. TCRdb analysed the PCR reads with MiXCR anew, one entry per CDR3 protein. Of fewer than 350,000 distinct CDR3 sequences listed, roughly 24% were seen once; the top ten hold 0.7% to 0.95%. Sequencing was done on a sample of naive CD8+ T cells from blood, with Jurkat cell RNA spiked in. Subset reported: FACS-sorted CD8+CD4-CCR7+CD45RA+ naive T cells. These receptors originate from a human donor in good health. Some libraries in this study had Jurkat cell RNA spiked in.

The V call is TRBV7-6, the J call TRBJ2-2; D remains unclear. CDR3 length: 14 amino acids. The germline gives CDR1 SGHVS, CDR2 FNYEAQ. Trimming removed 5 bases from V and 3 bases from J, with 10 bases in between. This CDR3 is CASSPGPYTGELFF. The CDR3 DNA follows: TGTGCCAGCAGCCCTGGACCATACACCGGGGAGCTGTTTTTT.

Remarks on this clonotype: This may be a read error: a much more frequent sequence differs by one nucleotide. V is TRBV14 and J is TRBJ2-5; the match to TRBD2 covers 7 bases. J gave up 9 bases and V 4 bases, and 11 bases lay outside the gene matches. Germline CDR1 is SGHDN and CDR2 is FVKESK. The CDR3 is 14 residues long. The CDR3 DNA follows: TGTGCCAGCAGCCTTATCGCGGGGGTCGAGGCCCAGTACTTC. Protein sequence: CASSLIAGVEAQYF.

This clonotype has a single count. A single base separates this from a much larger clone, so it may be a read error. The CDR3 loop is CASSLAGNWSSYNEQFF. The CDR3 DNA sequence: TGTGCCAGCAGCTTAGCGGGGAACTGGAGCTCCTACAATGAGCAGTTCTTC. The chain links TRBV7-6 to TRBJ2-1, with no clear D. Germline V gene data show CDR1 as SGHVS and CDR2 as FNYEAQ. This CDR3 contains 17 residues. V lost 0 bases and J lost 0, with 12 bases in between. The variable domain in full, with the rest retrieved from reference TRBV7-6 and TRBJ2-1, is GAGVSQSPRYKVTKRGQDVALRCDPISGHVSLYWYRQALGQGPEFLTYFNYEAQQDKSGLPNDRFSAERPEGSISTLTIQRTEQRDSAMYRCASSLAGNWSSYNEQFFGPGTRLTVL.

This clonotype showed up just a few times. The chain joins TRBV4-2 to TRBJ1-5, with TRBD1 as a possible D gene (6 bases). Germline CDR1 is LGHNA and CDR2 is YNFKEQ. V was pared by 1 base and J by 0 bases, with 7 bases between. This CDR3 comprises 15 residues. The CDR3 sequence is CASSQVGASNQPQHF. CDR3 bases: TGTGCCAGCAGCCAAGTGGGGGCTAGCAATCAGCCCCAGCATTTT.

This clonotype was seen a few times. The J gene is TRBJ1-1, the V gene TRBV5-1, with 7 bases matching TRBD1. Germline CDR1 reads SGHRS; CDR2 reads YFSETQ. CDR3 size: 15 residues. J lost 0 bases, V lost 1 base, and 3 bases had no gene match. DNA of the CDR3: TGCGCCAGCAGCTTGAAAGGGACAGTGAACACTGAAGCTTTCTTT. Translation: CASSLKGTVNTEAFF.

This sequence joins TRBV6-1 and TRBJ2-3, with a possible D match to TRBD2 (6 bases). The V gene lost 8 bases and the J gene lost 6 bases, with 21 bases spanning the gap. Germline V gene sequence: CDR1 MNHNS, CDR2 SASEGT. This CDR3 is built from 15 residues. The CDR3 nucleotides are TGTGCCAGCTGGGAGGTACAAACTTTTACGGATACGCAGTATTTT. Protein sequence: CASWEVQTFTDTQYF.

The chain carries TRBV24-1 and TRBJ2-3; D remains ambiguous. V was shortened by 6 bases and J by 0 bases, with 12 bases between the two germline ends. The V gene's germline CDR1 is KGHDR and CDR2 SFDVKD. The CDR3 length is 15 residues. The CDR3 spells CATSPRETSTDTQYF. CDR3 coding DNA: TGTGCCACCAGTCCACGCGAGACTAGCACAGATACGCAGTATTTT.

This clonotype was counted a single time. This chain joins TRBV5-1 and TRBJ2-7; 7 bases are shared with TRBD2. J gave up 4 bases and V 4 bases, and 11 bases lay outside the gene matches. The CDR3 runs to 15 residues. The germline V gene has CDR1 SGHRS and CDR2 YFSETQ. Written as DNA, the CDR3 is TGCGCCAGCAGCGCGGGGAGGGGTAGCTTGTACGAGCAGTACTTC. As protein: CASSAGRGSLYEQYF.

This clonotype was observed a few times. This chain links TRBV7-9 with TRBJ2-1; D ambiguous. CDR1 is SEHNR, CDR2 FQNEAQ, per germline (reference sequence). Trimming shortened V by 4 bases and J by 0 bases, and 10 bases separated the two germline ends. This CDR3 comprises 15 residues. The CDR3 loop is CASSSTISSYNEQFF. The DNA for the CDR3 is TGTGCCAGCAGCTCGACCATCAGCTCCTACAATGAGCAGTTCTTC.

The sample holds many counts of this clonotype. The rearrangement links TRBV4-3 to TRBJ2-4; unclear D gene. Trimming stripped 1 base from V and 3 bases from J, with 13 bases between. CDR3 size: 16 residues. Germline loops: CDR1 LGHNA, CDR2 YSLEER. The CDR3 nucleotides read TGCGCCAGCAGCCAAGGTATCCCACTGGACAAAAACATTCAGTACTTC. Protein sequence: CASSQGIPLDKNIQYF.

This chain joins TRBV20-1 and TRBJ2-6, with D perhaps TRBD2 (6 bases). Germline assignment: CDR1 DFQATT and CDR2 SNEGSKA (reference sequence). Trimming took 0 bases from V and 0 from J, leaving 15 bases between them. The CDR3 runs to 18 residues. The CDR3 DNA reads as TGCAGTGCTAGAGATCGTGGCGGGACCTTCTCTGGGGCCAACGTCCTGACTTTC. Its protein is CSARDRGGTFSGANVLTF.